This TCR beta chain was obtained from a study of T cell responses to AZD1222 COVID-19 vaccine. Study findings and constraints: The reported proportion of spike-specific TCRs targeting unmutated variant regions was nearly half. Clonal diversity was possibly underestimated, and white British individuals and females predominated among donors. Mapped onto spike, vaccine-associated CD4 TCRs spanned it and were dominant at 160-218 and 743-854.

The CDR3 sequence is 13 residues long. The germline V gene has CDR1 LGHDT and CDR2 YNNKEL (reference sequence). V lost 7 bases, J lost 4 bases, and 13 bases lay in between. The repertoire was sequenced with immunoSEQ multiplex PCR; TCRdb's copy has only in-frame clones and lacks some. Of roughly 180,000 clones in the sample, 90% to 95% were seen once. Comments on this clone: What it binds is not known.

The sample in question was peripheral blood, obtained on day 0 of AZD1222 vaccination. The chain employs TRBV3-1 (or the pseudogene TRBV3-2) and TRBJ1-2, with TRBD1 as a possible D gene (6 bases). The sequence came from an adult in good health. CDR3 DNA sequence: TGTGCCAGCAAACCACAGGGAGCCTATGGCTACACCTTC. It translates to CASKPQGAYGYTF.